This section outlines one TCR beta chain sequence together with its context. This sample was taken from a study of T cell changes during pregnancy in multiple sclerosis. Generated by immunoSEQ multiplex PCR, the TCRdb table keeps only in-frame clones and is missing some. The sample lists tens of thousands of clones, over 90% occurring once. There are 13 residues in the CDR3. CDR1 and CDR2 (germline): GTSNPN, SVGIG (reference sequence). V was trimmed by 2 bases and J by 7 bases, leaving 11 bases between them. Sequenced here: peripheral blood, sampled in the third trimester of pregnancy. The receptor was derived from a female donor with multiple sclerosis, enrolled in a pregnancy study. The V and J genes are TRBV30 and TRBJ2-2; D ambiguous. The CDR3: CAWSPHGYGELFF. The DNA for the CDR3 is TGTGCCTGGAGTCCCCACGGGTACGGGGAGCTGTTTTTT. Drawing the rest from reference TRBV30 and TRBJ2-2, the complete variable domain is SQTIHQWPATLVQPVGSPLSLECTVEGTSNPNLYWYRQAAGRGLQLLFYSVGIGQISSEVPQNLSASRPQDRQFILSSKKLLLSDSGFYLCAWSPHGYGELFFGEGSRLTVL.